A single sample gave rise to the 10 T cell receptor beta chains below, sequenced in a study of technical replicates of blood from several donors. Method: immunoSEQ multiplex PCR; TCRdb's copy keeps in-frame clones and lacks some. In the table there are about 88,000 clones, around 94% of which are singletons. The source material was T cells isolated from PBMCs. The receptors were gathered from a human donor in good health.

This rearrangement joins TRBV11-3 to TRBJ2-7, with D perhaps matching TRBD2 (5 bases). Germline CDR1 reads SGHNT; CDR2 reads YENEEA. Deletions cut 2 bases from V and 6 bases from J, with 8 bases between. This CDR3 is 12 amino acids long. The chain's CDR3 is CASSLPSPEQYF. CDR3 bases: TGTGCCAGCAGCTTACCTAGCCCCGAGCAGTACTTC.

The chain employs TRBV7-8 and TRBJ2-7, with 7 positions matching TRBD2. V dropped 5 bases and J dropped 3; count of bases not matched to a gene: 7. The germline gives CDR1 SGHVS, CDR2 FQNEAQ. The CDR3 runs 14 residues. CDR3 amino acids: CASSLSGTYYEQYF. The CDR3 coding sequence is TGTGCCAGCAGCCTCAGCGGGACTTACTACGAGCAGTACTTC.

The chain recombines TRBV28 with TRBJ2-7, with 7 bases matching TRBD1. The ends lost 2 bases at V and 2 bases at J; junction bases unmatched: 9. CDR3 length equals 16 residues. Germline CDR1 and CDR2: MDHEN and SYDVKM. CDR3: CASSLGTGVSAYEQYF. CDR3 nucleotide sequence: TGTGCCAGCAGTTTAGGAACAGGGGTCTCAGCCTACGAGCAGTACTTC.

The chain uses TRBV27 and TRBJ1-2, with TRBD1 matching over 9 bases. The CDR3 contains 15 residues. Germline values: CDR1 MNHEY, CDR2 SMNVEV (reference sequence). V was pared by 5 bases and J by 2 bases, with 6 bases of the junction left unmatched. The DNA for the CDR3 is TGTGCCAGCAGTACCTCGACAGGGGGAAACTATGGCTACACCTTC. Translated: CASSTSTGGNYGYTF.

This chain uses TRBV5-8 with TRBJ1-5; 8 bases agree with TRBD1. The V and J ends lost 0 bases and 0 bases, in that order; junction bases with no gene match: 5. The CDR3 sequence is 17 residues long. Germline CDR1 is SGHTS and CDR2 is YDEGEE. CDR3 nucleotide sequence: TGTGCCAGCAGCTTGGGACAGGGGACTTATAGCAATCAGCCCCAGCATTTT. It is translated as CASSLGQGTYSNQPQHF. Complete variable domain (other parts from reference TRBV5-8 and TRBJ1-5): EAGVTQSPTHLIKTRGQQATLRCSPISGHTSVYWYQQALGLGLQFLLWYDEGEERNRGNFPPRFSGRQFPNYSSELNVNALELEDSALYLCASSLGQGTYSNQPQHFGDGTRLSIL.

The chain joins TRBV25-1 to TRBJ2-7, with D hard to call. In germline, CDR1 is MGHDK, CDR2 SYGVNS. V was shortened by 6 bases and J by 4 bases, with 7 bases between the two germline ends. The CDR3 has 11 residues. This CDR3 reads CASSGLYEQYF. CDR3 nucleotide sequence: TGTGCCAGCAGCGGGTTATACGAGCAGTACTTC.

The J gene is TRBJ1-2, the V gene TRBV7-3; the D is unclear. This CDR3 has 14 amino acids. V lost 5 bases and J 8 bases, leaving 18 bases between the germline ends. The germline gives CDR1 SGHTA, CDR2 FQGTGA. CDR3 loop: CASSPPEGVRGYTF. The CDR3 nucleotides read TGTGCCAGCAGCCCCCCCGAGGGTGTTCGCGGCTACACCTTC.

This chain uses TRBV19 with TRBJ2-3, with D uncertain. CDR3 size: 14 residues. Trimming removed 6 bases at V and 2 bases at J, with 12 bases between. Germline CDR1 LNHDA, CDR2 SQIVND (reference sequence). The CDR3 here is CASRSLTNTDTQYF. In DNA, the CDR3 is TGTGCCAGTAGGAGTCTCACGAACACAGATACGCAGTATTTT.

CDR3 in amino acids: CASSHSFTISYEQYF. The CDR3 nucleotides read TGTGCCAGCAGTCATAGCTTTACCATTTCCTACGAGCAGTACTTC. The rearrangement uses TRBV4-2 and TRBJ2-7; D gene uncertain. Germline V gene sequence: CDR1 LGHNA, CDR2 YNFKEQ. The CDR3 length is 15 residues. V lost 6 bases, J lost 1 base, and 16 bases lay in between.

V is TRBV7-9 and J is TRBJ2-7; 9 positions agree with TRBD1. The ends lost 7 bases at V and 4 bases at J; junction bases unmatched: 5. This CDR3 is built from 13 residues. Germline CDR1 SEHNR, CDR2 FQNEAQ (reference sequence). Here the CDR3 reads CASTDGQGYEQYF. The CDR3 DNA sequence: TGTGCCAGCACCGACGGACAGGGGTACGAGCAGTACTTC.